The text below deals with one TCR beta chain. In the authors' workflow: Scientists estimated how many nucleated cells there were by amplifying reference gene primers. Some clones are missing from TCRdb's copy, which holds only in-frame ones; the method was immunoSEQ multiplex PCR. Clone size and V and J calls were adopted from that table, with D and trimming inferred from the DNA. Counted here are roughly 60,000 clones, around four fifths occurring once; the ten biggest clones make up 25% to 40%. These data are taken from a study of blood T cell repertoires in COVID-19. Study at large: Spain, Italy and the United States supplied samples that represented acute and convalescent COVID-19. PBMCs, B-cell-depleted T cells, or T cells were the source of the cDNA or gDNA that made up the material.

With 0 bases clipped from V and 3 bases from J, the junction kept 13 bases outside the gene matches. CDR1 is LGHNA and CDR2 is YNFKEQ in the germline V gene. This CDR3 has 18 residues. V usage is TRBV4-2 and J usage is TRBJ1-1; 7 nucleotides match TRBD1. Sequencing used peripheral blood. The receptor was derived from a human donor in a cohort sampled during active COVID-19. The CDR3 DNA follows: TGTGCCAGCAGCCAAGATGATGGGGACAGTCATGTCCACACTGAAGCTTTCTTT. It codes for CASSQDDGDSHVHTEAFF.